This record covers a single TCR beta chain. Trimming stripped 4 bases from V and 0 bases from J, with 21 bases between. Germline CDR1 reads MNHEY; CDR2 reads SMNVEV (reference sequence). The CDR3 loop spans 18 amino acids. The data stem from a study of chemoradiotherapy in HPV16-positive cancers. Study summary: A couple of HPV16-positive patients' cells yielded candidate HPV-specific clones and common motifs.

The method was immunoSEQ multiplex PCR; TCRdb's version includes in-frame clones alone and lacks a portion of them. The sample yields around 33,000 clones, approximately 90% seen once. The sample here was blood, taken from a patient who underwent chemoradiotherapy. The V call is TRBV27, the J call TRBJ1-1, with D tentatively TRBD1 (5 bases). The receptor was derived from a human donor with HPV-associated anogenital cancer. CDR3 nucleotide sequence: TGTGCCAGCAGTTCGAGGCGGCAGGGCTTTTCCCTGAACACTGAAGCTTTCTTT. It encodes CASSSRRQGFSLNTEAFF.